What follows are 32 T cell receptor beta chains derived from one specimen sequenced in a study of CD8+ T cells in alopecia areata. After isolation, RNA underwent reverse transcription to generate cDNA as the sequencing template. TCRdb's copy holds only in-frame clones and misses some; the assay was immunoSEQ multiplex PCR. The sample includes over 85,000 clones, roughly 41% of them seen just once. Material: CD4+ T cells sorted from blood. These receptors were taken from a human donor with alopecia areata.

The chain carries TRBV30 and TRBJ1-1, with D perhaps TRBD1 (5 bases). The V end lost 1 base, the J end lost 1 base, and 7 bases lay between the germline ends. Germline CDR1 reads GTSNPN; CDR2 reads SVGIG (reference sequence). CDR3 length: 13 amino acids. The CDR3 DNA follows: TGTGCCTGGAGTGGGACAAGGAACACTGAAGCTTTCTTT. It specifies CAWSGTRNTEAFF.

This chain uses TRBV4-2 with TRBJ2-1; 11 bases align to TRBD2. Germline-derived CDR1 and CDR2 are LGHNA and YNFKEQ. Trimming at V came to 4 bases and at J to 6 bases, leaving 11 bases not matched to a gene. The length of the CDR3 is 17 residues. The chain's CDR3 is CASSLQTGTSGINEQFF. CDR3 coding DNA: TGTGCCAGCAGCCTTCAAACCGGGACTAGCGGCATCAATGAGCAGTTCTTC.

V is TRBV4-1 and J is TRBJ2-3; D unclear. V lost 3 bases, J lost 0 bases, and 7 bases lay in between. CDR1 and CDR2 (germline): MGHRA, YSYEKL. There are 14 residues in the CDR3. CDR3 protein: CASSHPPSTDTQYF. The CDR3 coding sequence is TGCGCCAGCAGCCACCCACCTAGCACAGATACGCAGTATTTT.

As DNA, the CDR3 is TGCAGTGCAGTCTCCGATACGCAGTATTTT. Its protein product is CSAVSDTQYF. J is TRBJ2-3 and V is TRBV20-1; D uncertain. V was shortened by 6 bases and J by 6 bases, with 7 bases between the two germline ends. Germline CDR1 reads DFQATT; CDR2 reads SNEGSKA (reference sequence). The CDR3 runs to 10 residues.

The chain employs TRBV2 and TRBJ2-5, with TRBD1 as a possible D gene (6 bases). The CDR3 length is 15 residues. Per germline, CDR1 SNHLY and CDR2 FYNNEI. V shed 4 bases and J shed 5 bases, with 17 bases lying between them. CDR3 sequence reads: CASSADRTGGETQYF. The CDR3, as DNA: TGTGCCAGCAGTGCAGACAGGACGGGTGGGGAGACCCAGTACTTC.

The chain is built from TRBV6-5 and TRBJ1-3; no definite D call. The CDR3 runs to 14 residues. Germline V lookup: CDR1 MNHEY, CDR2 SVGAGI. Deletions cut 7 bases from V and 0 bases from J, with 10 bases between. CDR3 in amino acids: CASISGVSGNTIYF. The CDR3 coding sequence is TGTGCCAGCATAAGTGGGGTCTCTGGAAACACCATATATTTT.

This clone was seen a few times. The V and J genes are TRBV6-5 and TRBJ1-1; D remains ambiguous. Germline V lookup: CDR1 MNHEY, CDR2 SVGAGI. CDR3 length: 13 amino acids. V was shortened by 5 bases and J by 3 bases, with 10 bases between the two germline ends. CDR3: CASSLTVYTEAFF. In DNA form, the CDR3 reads TGTGCCAGCAGTCTGACTGTGTACACTGAAGCTTTCTTT.

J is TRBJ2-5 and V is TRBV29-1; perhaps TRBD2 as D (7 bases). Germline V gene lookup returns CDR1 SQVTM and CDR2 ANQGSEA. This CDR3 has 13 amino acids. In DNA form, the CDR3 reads TGCAGTAAGAAAGGGGGAGGGCAAGAGACCCAGTACTTC. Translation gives CSKKGGGQETQYF.

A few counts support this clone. The DNA of the CDR3 is TGTGCCACCTCAAGGGGAGGGCCTGAACATGGTGAAGCTTTCTTT. It translates to CATSRGGPEHGEAFF. The chain employs TRBV27 and TRBJ1-1; TRBD1 is a possible D gene (5 bases). Trimming cost V 10 bases and J 7 bases, with 25 bases left between them. The CDR3 spans 15 residues. The V gene's germline CDR1 is MNHEY and CDR2 SMNVEV (reference sequence).

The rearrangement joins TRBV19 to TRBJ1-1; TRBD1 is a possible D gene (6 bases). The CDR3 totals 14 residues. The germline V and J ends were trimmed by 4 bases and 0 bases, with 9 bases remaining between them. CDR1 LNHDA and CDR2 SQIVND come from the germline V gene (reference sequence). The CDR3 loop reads CASSKGQLNTEAFF. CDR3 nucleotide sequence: TGTGCCAGTAGTAAAGGACAGTTGAACACTGAAGCTTTCTTT.

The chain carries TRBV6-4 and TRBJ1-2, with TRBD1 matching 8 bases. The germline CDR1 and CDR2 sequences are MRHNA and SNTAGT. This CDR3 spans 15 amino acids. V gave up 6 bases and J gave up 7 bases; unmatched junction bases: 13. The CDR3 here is CASRDGNRGTSGYTF. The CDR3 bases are TGTGCCAGCAGGGATGGGAACAGGGGGACGAGTGGCTACACCTTC.

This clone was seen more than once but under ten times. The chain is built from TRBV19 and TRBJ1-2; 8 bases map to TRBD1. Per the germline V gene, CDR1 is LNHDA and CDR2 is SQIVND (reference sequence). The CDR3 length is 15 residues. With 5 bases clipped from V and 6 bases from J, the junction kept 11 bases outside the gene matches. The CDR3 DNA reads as TGTGCCAGTAGTCCGCGCCGGGGACAGGACCATGGCTACACCTTC. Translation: CASSPRRGQDHGYTF. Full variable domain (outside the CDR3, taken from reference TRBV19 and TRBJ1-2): DGGITQSPKYLFRKEGQNVTLSCEQNLNHDAMYWYRQDPGQGLRLIYYSQIVNDFQKGDIAEGYSVSREKKESFPLTVTSAQKNPTAFYLCASSPRRGQDHGYTFGSGTRLTVV.

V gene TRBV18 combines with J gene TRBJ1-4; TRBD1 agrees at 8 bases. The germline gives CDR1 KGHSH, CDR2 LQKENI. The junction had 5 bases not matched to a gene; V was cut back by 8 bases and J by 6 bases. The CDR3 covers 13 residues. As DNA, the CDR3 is TGTGCCAGCAATGACAGGGGAGATGAAAAACTGTTTTTT. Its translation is CASNDRGDEKLFF.

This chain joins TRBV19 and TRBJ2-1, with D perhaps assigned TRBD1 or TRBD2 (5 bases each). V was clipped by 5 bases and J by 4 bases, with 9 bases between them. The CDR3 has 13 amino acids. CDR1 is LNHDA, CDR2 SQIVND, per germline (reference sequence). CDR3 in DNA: TGTGCCAGTAGTGAGGGACGGTACAATGAGCAGTTCTTC. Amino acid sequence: CASSEGRYNEQFF. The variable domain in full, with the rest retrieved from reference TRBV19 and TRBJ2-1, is DGGITQSPKYLFRKEGQNVTLSCEQNLNHDAMYWYRQDPGQGLRLIYYSQIVNDFQKGDIAEGYSVSREKKESFPLTVTSAQKNPTAFYLCASSEGRYNEQFFGPGTRLTVL.

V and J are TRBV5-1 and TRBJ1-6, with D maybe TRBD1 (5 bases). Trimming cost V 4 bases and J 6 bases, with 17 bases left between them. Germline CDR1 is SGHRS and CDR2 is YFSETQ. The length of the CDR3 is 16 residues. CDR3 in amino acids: CASSLDSGRGNSPLHF. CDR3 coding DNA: TGCGCCAGCAGCCTTGACTCAGGGCGGGGTAATTCACCCCTCCACTTT.

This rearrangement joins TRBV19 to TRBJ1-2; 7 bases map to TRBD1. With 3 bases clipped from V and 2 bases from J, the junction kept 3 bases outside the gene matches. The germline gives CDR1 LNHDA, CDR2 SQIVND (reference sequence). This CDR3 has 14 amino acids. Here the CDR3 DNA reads TGTGCCAGTAGTATGAGGGGGCGCAACTATGGCTACACCTTC. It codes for CASSMRGRNYGYTF.

The CDR3 DNA reads as TGTGCCAGCAGCGGACCTGGACCCGGAGCCTACAATGAGCAGTTCTTC. It codes for CASSGPGPGAYNEQFF. The rearrangement links TRBV5-4 to TRBJ2-1, with no clear D. The CDR3 sequence is 16 residues long. Germline CDR1 and CDR2: SGHNT and YYREEE (reference sequence). Trimming removed 4 bases from V and 2 bases from J, with 16 bases in between.

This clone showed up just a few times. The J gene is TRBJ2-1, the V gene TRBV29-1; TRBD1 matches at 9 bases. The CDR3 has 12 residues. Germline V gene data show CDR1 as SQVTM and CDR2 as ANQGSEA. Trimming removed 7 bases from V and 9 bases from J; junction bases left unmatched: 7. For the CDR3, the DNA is TGCAGCGCCCACACAGGGGGCGGTGAGCAGTTCTTC. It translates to CSAHTGGGEQFF.

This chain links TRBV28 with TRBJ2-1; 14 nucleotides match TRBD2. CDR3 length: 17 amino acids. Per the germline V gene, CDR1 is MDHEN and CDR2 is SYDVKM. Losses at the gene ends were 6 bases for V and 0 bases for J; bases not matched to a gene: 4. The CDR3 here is CASSQGTSGSSYNEQFF. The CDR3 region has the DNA TGTGCCAGCAGCCAGGGGACTAGCGGGAGCTCCTACAATGAGCAGTTCTTC.

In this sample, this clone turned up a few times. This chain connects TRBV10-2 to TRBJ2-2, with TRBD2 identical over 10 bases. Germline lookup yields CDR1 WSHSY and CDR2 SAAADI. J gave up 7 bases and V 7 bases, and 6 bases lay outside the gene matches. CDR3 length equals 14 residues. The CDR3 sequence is CASTLAGVVGELFF. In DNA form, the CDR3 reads TGCGCCAGCACCCTAGCGGGAGTGGTCGGGGAGCTGTTTTTT.

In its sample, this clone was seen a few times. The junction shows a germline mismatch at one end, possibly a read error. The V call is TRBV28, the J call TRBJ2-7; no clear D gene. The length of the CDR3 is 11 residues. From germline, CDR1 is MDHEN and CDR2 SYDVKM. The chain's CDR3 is CASSFRNARDF. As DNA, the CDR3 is TGTGCCAGCAGTTTTAGGAACGCCCGAGACTTC.

This chain's CDR3 is CASSPQTRTGRETQYF. The CDR3 region has the DNA TGTGCCAGCAGCCCACAAACCCGGACAGGGCGGGAGACCCAGTACTTC. The J gene is TRBJ2-5, the V gene TRBV7-9, with 8 positions matching TRBD1. CDR1 SEHNR and CDR2 FQNEAQ come from the germline V gene (reference sequence). V dropped 5 bases and J dropped 5; count of bases not matched to a gene: 13. The CDR3 sequence is 16 residues long.

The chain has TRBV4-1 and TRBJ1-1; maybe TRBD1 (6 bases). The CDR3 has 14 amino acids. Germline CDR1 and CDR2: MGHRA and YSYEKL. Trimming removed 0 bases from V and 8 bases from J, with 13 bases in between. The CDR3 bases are TGCGCCAGCAGCCAAGATATTTACAGGGAAGAAGCTTTCTTT. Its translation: CASSQDIYREEAFF.

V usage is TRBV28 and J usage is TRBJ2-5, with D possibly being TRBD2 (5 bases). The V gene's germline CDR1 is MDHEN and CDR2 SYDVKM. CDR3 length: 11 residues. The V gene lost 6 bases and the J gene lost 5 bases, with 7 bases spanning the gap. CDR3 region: CASSQRETQYF. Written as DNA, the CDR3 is TGTGCCAGCAGCCAGCGGGAGACCCAGTACTTC.

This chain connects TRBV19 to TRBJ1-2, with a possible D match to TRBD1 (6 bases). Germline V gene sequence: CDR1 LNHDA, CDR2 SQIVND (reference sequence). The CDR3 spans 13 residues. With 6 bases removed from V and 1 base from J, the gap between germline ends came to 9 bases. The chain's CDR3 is CASSMDSNYGYTF. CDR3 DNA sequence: TGTGCCAGTAGCATGGACAGTAACTATGGCTACACCTTC.

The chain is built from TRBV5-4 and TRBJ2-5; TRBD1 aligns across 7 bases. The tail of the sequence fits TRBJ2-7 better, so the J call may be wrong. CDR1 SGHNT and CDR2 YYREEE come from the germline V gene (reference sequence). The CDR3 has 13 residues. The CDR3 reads CASSLDRGPEQYF. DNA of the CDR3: TGTGCCAGCAGCTTGGACAGGGGTCCCGAGCAGTACTTC.

CDR3 in amino acids: CSAREGSGAQYF. The CDR3 bases are TGCAGCGCCCGGGAGGGGTCCGGGGCCCAGTACTTC. The chain links TRBV29-1 to TRBJ2-5, with TRBD2 matching over 8 bases. CDR1 and CDR2 (germline): SQVTM, ANQGSEA. The CDR3 contains 12 residues. With V trimmed by 7 bases and J by 9 bases, 10 bases remained unmatched. The whole variable domain, filled in from reference TRBV29-1 and TRBJ2-5, reads SAVISQKPSRDICQRGTSLTIQCQVDSQVTMMFWYRQQPGQSLTLIATANQGSEATYESGFVIDKFPISRPNLTFSTLTVSNMSPEDSSIYLCSAREGSGAQYFGPGTRLLVL.

The chain's CDR3 is CASTMQENTEAFF. For the CDR3, the DNA is TGTGCCAGCACCATGCAGGAGAACACTGAAGCTTTCTTT. The rearrangement uses TRBV28 and TRBJ1-1; D is undetermined. Germline CDR1 is MDHEN and CDR2 is SYDVKM. CDR3 length: 13 residues. V was pared by 7 bases and J by 1 base, with 10 bases between. Drawing the rest from reference TRBV28 and TRBJ1-1, the complete variable domain is DVKVTQSSRYLVKRTGEKVFLECVQDMDHENMFWYRQDPGLGLRLIYFSYDVKMKEKGDIPEGYSVSREKKERFSLILESASTNQTSMYLCASTMQENTEAFFGQGTRLTVV.

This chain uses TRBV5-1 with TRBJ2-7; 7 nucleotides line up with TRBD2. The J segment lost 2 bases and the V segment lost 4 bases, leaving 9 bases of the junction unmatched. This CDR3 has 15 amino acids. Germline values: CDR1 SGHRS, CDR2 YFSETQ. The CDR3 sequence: CASSTKRGRAYEQYF. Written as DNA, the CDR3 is TGCGCCAGCAGCACAAAGCGGGGTCGTGCCTACGAGCAGTACTTC.

The CDR3 spells CAWSVKGIGGVRDGYTF. The DNA of the CDR3 is TGTGCCTGGAGTGTAAAGGGAATAGGGGGCGTTCGTGATGGCTACACCTTC. V and J are TRBV30 and TRBJ1-2; 7 bases align to TRBD1. The CDR3 is 17 amino acids. Germline V gene data show CDR1 as GTSNPN and CDR2 as SVGIG (reference sequence). V shed 0 bases, J shed 6 bases, and the junction held 16 bases outside the gene matches.

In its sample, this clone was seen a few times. The CDR3 reads CASSQSCRSPPLHF. The CDR3 nucleotides are TGCGCCAGCAGTCAATCGTGCAGGTCGCCACCCCTCCACTTT. This rearrangement joins TRBV23-1 to TRBJ1-6; D is uncertain. TRBV23-1 is marked as an open reading frame, function uncertain. The CDR3 consists of 14 residues. V dropped 0 bases and J dropped 11 bases, with 11 bases sitting between them.

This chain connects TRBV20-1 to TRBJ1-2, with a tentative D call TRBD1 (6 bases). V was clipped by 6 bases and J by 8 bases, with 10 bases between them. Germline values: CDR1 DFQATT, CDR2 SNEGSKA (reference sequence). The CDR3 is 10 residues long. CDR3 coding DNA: TGCAGTGCCCCAGGGGCCGGCTACACCTTC. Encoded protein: CSAPGAGYTF.